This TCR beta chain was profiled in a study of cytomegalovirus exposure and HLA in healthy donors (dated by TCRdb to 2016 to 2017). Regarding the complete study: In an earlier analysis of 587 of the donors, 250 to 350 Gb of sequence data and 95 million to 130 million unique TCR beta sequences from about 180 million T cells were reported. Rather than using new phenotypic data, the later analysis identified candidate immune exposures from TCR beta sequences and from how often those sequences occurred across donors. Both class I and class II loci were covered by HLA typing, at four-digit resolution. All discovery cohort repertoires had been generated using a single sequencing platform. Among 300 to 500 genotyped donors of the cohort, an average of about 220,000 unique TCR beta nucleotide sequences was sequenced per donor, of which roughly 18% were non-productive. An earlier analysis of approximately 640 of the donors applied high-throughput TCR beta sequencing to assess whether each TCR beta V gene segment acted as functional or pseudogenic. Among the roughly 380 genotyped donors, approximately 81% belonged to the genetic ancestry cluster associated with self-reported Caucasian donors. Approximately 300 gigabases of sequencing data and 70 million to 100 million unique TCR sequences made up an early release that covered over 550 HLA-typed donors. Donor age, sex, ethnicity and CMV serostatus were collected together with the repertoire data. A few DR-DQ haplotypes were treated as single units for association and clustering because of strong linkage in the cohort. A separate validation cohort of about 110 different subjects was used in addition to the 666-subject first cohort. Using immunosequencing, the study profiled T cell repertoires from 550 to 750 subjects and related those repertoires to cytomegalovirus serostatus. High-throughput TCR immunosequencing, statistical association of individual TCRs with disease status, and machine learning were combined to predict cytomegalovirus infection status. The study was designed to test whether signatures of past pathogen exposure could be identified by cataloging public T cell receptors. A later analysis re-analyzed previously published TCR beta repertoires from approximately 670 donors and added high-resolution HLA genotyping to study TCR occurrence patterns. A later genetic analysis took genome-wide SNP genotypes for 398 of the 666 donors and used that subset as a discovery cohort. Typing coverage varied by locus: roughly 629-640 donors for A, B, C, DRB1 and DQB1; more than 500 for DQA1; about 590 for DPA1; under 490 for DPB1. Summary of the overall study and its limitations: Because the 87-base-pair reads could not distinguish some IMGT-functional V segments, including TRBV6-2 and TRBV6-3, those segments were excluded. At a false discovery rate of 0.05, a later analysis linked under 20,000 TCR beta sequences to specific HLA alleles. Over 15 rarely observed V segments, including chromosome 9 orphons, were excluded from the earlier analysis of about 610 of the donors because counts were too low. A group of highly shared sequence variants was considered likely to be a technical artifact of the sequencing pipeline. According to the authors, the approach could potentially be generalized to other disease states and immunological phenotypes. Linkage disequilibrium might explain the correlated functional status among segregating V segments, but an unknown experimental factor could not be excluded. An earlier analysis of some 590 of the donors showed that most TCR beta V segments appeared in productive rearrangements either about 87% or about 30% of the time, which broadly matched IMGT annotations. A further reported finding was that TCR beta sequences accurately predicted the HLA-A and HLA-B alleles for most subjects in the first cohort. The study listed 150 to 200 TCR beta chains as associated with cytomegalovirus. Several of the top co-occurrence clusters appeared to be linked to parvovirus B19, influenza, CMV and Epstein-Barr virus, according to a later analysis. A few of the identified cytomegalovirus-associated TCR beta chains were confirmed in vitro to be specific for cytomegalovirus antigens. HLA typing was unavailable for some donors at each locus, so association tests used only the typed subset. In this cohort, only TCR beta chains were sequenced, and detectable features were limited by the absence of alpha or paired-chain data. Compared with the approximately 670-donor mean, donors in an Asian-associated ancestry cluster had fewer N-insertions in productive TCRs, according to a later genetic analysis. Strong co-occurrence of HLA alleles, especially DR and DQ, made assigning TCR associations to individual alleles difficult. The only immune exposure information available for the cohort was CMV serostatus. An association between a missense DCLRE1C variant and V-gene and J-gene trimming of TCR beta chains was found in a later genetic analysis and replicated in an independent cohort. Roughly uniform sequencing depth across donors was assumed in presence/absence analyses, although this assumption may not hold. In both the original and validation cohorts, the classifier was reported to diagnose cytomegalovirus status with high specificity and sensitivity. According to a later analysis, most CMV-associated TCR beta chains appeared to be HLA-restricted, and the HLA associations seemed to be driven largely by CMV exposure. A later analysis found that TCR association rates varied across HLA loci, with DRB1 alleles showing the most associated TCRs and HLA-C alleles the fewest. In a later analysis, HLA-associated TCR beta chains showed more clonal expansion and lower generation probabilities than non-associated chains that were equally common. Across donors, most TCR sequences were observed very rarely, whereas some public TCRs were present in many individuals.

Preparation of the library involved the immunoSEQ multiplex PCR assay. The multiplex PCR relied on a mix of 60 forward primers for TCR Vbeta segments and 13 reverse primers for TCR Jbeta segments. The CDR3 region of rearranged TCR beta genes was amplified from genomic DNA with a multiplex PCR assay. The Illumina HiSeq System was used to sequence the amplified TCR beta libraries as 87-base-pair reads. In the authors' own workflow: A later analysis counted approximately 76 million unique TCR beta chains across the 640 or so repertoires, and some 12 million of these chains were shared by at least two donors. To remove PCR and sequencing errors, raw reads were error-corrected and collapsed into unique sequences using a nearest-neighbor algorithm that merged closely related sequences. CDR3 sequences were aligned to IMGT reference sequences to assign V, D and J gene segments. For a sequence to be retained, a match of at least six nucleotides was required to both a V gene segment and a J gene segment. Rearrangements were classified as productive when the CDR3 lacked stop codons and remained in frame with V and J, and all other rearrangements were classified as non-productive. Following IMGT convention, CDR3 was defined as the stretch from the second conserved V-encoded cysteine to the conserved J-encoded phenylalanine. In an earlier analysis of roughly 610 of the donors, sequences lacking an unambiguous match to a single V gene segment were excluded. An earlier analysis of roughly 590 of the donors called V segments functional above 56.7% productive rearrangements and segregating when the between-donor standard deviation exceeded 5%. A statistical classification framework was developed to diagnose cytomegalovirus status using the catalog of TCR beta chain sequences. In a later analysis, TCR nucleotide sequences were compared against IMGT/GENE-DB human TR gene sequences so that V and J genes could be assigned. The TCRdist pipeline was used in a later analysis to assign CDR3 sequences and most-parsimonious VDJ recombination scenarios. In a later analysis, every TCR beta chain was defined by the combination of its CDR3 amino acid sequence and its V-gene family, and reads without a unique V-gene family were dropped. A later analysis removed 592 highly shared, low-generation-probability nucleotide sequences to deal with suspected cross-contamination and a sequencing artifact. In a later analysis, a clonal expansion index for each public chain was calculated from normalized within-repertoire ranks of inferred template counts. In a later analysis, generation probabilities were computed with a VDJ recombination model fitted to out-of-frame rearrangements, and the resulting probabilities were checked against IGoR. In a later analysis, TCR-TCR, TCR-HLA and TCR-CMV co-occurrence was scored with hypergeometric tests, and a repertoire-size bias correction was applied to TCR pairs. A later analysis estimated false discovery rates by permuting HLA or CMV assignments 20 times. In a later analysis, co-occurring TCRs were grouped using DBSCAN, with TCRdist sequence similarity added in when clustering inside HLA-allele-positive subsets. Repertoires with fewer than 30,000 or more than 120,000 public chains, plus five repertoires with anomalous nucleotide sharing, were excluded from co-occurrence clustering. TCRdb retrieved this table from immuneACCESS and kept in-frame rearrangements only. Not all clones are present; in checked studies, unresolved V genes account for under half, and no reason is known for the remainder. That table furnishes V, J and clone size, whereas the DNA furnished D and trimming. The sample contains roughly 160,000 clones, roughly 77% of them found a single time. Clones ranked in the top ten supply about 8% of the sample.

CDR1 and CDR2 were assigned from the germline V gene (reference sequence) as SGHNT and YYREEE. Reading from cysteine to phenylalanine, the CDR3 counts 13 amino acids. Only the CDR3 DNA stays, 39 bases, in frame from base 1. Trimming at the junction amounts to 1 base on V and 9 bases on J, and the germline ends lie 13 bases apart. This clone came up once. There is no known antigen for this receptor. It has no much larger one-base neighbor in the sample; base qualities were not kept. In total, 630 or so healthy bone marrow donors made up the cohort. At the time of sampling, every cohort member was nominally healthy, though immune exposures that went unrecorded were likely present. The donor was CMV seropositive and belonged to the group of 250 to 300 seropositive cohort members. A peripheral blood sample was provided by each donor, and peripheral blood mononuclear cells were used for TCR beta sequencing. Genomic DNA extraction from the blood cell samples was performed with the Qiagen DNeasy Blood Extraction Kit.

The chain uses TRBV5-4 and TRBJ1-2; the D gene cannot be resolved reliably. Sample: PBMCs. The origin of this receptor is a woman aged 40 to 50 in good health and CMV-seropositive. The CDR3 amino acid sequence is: CASSLISAGSYTF. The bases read TGTGCCAGCAGCTTGATAAGTGCAGGCAGCTACACCTTC.